At least ten counts were recorded for the clone carrying this T cell receptor beta chain. Both iRepertoire HTBI primers and Arm-PCR of CDR3 regions were used to build the TCR beta libraries. One entry per CDR3 protein, called by TCRdb with MiXCR from the multiplex PCR reads. The sample records 350,000 to 450,000 distinct CDR3 sequences, about 21% being singletons. These data originate in a study of regulatory T cells in long-lasting Graves disease. This sample's time point: persistent/refractory GD, antithyroid drugs over 5 years with positive TRAb. Researchers made the TCR library from RNA that was extracted from PBMCs. In this cohort, patients came from an endocrinology department located in Xi'an, China. V dropped 5 bases and J dropped 5 bases, with 13 bases sitting between them. Germline assignment: CDR1 MNHEY and CDR2 SMNVEV (reference sequence). This CDR3 has 13 amino acids.

The TCR originated in a female donor with Graves disease. The chain couples TRBV27 to TRBJ2-7; perhaps TRBD2 as D (5 bases). The source material was peripheral blood mononuclear cells (PBMCs), sampled when the disease was refractory, from a patient treated with antithyroid drugs. The CDR3, as DNA: TGTGCCAGCAGTGCTCTAGTTAGCGACGAGCAGTACTTC. It codes for CASSALVSDEQYF.